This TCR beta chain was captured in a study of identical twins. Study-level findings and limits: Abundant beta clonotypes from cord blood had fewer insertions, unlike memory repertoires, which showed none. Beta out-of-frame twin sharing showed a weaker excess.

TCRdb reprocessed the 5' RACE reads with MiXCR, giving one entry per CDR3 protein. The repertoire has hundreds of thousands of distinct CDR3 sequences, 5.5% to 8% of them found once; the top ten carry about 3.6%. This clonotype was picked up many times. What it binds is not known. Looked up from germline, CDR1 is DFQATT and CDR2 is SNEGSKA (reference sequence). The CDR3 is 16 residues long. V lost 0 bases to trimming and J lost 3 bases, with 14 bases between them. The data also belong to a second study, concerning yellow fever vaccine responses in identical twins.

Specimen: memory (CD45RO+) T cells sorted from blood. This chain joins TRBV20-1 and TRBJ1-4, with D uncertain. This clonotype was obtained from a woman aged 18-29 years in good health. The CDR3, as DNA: TGCAGTGCTAGAGATGCGGGGATTGTGCCTAATGAAAAACTGTTTTTT. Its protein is CSARDAGIVPNEKLFF.